The 14 T cell receptor beta chains presented below share a single source sample, sequenced in a study of T cell repertoires in cytomegalovirus infection. Their recognized antigens are unknown. TCRdb ran MiXCR on the reads and lists one entry per CDR3 protein. The sample contains approximately 990,000 distinct CDR3 sequences, roughly a third of which appear only once. Sequenced material: cultured CD8+ T cells from PBMCs, taken from culture after CMV antigen stimulation. These receptors were collected from a human donor in good health (CMV status not recorded). Some clones in this sample may be carry-over from other donors' samples.

V usage is TRBV27 and J usage is TRBJ1-5; D uncertain. The CDR3 spans 15 residues. Trimming shortened V by 4 bases and J by 0 bases, and 10 bases separated the two germline ends. The germline V gene has CDR1 MNHEY and CDR2 SMNVEV (reference sequence). The CDR3 reads CASSSRWGSNQPQHF. Written as DNA, the CDR3 is TGTGCCAGCAGTTCTCGATGGGGTAGCAATCAGCCCCAGCATTTT.

The V and J genes are TRBV4-1 and TRBJ2-1; TRBD2 agrees at 12 bases. Germline CDR1 MGHRA, CDR2 YSYEKL. The J segment lost 14 bases and the V segment lost 0 bases, leaving 17 bases of the junction unmatched. The CDR3 extends over 18 amino acids. In nucleotides, the CDR3 is TGCGCCAGCAGCCAAGATCGGTTTTCCGAGACTAGCGGGGGCTCTGAGTTCTTC. Translating gives CASSQDRFSETSGGSEFF.

There are a few counts of this clonotype. J is TRBJ1-1 and V is TRBV19; D unresolved. V dropped 3 bases and J dropped 9 bases, with 11 bases sitting between them. The length of the CDR3 is 12 residues. Germline CDR1 is LNHDA and CDR2 is SQIVND (reference sequence). This chain's CDR3 is CASSIQSRQAFF. The CDR3 coding sequence is TGTGCCAGTAGTATCCAATCCCGGCAAGCTTTCTTT.

The CDR3 DNA follows: TGTGCCAGCACCCTCGGGCCAGAGAGAAATCAGCCCCAGCATTTT. Translated, it gives CASTLGPERNQPQHF. The V and J genes are TRBV6-6 and TRBJ1-5; D is unclear. Looked up from germline, CDR1 is MNHNY and CDR2 is SVGAGI (reference sequence). The length of the CDR3 is 15 residues. Trimming left V 7 bases short and J 4 bases short, with 17 bases between.

Written as DNA, the CDR3 is TGTGCCAGTAGTATAGGGGGGCCTCACACTGAAGCTTTCTTT. Protein sequence: CASSIGGPHTEAFF. The chain employs TRBV19 and TRBJ1-1; maybe TRBD1 (6 bases). The V end lost 1 base, the J end lost 3 bases, and 9 bases lay between the germline ends. Germline V CDR1 and CDR2: LNHDA, SQIVND (reference sequence). This CDR3 has 14 amino acids.

The chain is built from TRBV7-6 and TRBJ2-5, with 9 bases lining up with TRBD1. Trimming took 4 bases from V and 9 from J; bases not matched to a gene: 12. Germline assignment: CDR1 SGHVS and CDR2 FNYEAQ. The CDR3 runs 15 residues. CDR3 amino acids: CASSSTGGNEEAQYF. The CDR3 DNA sequence: TGTGCCAGCAGCTCTACAGGGGGCAATGAGGAGGCCCAGTACTTC.

V is TRBV19 and J is TRBJ2-5; D ambiguous. V was trimmed by 2 bases and J by 3 bases, leaving 7 bases between them. This CDR3 comprises 13 residues. CDR1 LNHDA and CDR2 SQIVND come from the germline V gene (reference sequence). CDR3 in DNA: TGTGCCAGTAGTATATGGGAAGAAGAGACCCAGTACTTC. This codes for CASSIWEEETQYF.

This clonotype was recorded many times. The V and J genes are TRBV7-6 and TRBJ2-2, with TRBD2 matching over 11 bases. The CDR3 covers 16 residues. Losses at the gene ends were 1 base for V and 6 bases for J; bases not matched to a gene: 4. Germline V CDR1 and CDR2: SGHVS, FNYEAQ. CDR3: CASSLELAGEPGELFF. In nucleotides, the CDR3 is TGTGCCAGCAGCTTAGAACTAGCGGGGGAACCCGGGGAGCTGTTTTTT.

CDR3 nucleotide sequence: TGTGCCAGCAGTTACTACATAGGTTTGAAGGAGACCCAGTACTTC. As protein: CASSYYIGLKETQYF. The V and J genes are TRBV6-2 or TRBV6-3 and TRBJ2-5; D is unresolved. Germline CDR1 MNHEY, CDR2 SVGEGT. The CDR3 covers 15 residues. With 1 base removed from V and 5 bases from J, the gap between germline ends came to 14 bases.

J is TRBJ2-2 and V is TRBV6-5; possibly TRBD2 for D (5 bases). Trimming took 5 bases from V and 4 from J, leaving 11 bases between them. The CDR3 covers 14 residues. Germline loops: CDR1 MNHEY, CDR2 SVGAGI. CDR3 sequence reads: CASSMMGSTGELFF. In DNA, the CDR3 is TGTGCCAGCAGTATGATGGGGAGCACCGGGGAGCTGTTTTTT.

This clonotype showed up many times. The rearrangement uses TRBV7-2 and TRBJ1-5, with D unclear. The CDR3 contains 13 residues. Trimming took 3 bases from V and 7 from J, leaving 10 bases between them. Germline-derived CDR1 and CDR2 are SGHTA and FQGNSA. DNA for the CDR3: TGTGCCAGCAGCTTGCCTAGCGTCCAGCCCCAGCATTTT. It is translated as CASSLPSVQPQHF.

This clonotype turned up a few times. The V call is TRBV19, the J call TRBJ1-2, with TRBD1 matching 9 bases. Germline CDR1 LNHDA, CDR2 SQIVND (reference sequence). This CDR3 has 15 amino acids. V trimming: 4 bases; J trimming: 2 bases; junction bases outside the gene matches: 5. In DNA, the CDR3 is TGTGCCAGTAGTACACGACAGGGGGAGAACTATGGCTACACCTTC. Amino acids: CASSTRQGENYGYTF. Combining the CDR3 with reference TRBV19 and TRBJ1-2 gives the whole variable domain DGGITQSPKYLFRKEGQNVTLSCEQNLNHDAMYWYRQDPGQGLRLIYYSQIVNDFQKGDIAEGYSVSREKKESFPLTVTSAQKNPTAFYLCASSTRQGENYGYTFGSGTRLTVV.

This clonotype came up a few times. The rearrangement links TRBV13 to TRBJ1-1, with no clear D. CDR3 size: 14 residues. The germline CDR1 and CDR2 sequences are PRHDT and FYEKMQ (reference sequence). Trimming stripped 3 bases from V and 10 bases from J, with 18 bases between. CDR3 loop: CASSFYQSRPRAFF. CDR3 coding DNA: TGTGCCAGCAGCTTTTACCAAAGCCGACCCCGAGCTTTCTTT.

The rearrangement links TRBV29-1 to TRBJ2-4; D not resolved. Deletions cut 7 bases from V and 4 bases from J, with 11 bases between. Germline V CDR1 and CDR2: SQVTM, ANQGSEA. The CDR3 totals 12 residues. The CDR3 coding sequence is TGCAGCGGAACGGCGGAGAAAAACATTCAGTACTTC. This codes for CSGTAEKNIQYF.